The 22 T cell receptor beta chains in this list originate from one sample, sequenced in a study of regulatory T cells in long-lasting Graves disease. Sample time point: newly diagnosed GD, antithyroid drugs for less than 3 months. Construction of the TCR library relied on RNA isolated from PBMCs. With iRepertoire HTBI primers and Arm-PCR of CDR3 regions, TCR beta libraries were built. Each CDR3 protein gets one entry after TCRdb re-called the multiplex PCR reads with MiXCR. The sample holds 350,000 to 450,000 distinct CDR3 sequences, approximately 15% seen once. These sequences were also reported in another study, on T cells in Graves' hyperthyroidism and ophthalmopathy.

This material consisted of peripheral blood mononuclear cells (PBMCs), taken at new diagnosis, from a patient treated with antithyroid drugs. The receptors were sampled from a woman in her 40s with Graves disease.

In this sample, this clonotype turned up a few times. The genes are TRBV20-1 and TRBJ1-5; 7 nucleotides match TRBD1. The CDR3 consists of 15 residues. Germline V CDR1 and CDR2: DFQATT, SNEGSKA (reference sequence). The V segment lost 4 bases and the J segment 6 bases; nucleotides outside the gene matches: 12. The CDR3 loop reads CSAKGSIRDSQPQHF. CDR3 DNA sequence: TGCAGTGCTAAGGGGAGTATCCGGGACAGTCAGCCCCAGCATTTT.

This clonotype was detected ten times or more. The V call is TRBV27, the J call TRBJ2-2; the D call may be TRBD1 or TRBD2 (5 bases each). With 5 bases removed from V and 5 bases from J, the gap between germline ends came to 15 bases. The CDR3 sequence is 15 residues long. Germline-derived CDR1 and CDR2 are MNHEY and SMNVEV (reference sequence). The CDR3 DNA sequence: TGTGCCAGCAGTGCCTGGGACCGGGGTACCGGGGAGCTGTTTTTT. Protein sequence: CASSAWDRGTGELFF.

This clonotype was recorded at least ten times. The rearrangement uses TRBV7-2 and TRBJ2-1, with 7 bases identical to TRBD1. CDR3 length equals 15 residues. Germline V gives CDR1 SGHTA, CDR2 FQGNSA. The V segment lost 5 bases and the J segment 7 bases; nucleotides outside the gene matches: 11. The CDR3 coding sequence is TGTGCCAGCAGCGCCCGGGGACAGTTCCCGAATGAGCAGTTCTTC. This sequence encodes CASSARGQFPNEQFF.

The gene calls are TRBV4-3 and TRBJ2-3; possible D gene TRBD2, 5 bases. The CDR3 covers 16 residues. CDR1 is LGHNA and CDR2 is YSLEER in the germline V gene. V was pared by 0 bases and J by 0 bases, with 10 bases between. The CDR3 coding sequence is TGCGCCAGCAGCCAAGAGGTCGAGCGGAGCACAGATACGCAGTATTTT. Protein sequence: CASSQEVERSTDTQYF.

This clonotype was recorded a few times. The V gene is TRBV13, the J gene TRBJ2-2; 8 nucleotides line up with TRBD2. V was clipped by 0 bases and J by 3 bases; unmatched bases: 6. Per the germline V gene, CDR1 is PRHDT and CDR2 is FYEKMQ (reference sequence). The length of the CDR3 is 17 residues. CDR3 sequence: CASSLGPSGLDTGELFF. DNA for the CDR3: TGTGCCAGCAGCTTAGGCCCTAGCGGGCTAGACACCGGGGAGCTGTTTTTT.

This clonotype was seen many times. V usage is TRBV7-2 and J usage is TRBJ1-1, with TRBD1 matching over 8 bases. Germline CDR1 is SGHTA and CDR2 is FQGNSA. The V and J ends lost 6 bases and 0 bases, in that order; junction bases with no gene match: 6. This CDR3 is 15 amino acids long. The CDR3 DNA reads as TGTGCCAGCAGAAGAAGGACAGGGATGAACACTGAAGCTTTCTTT. This sequence encodes CASRRRTGMNTEAFF.

The rearrangement joins TRBV12-3 or TRBV12-4 to TRBJ2-5; D perhaps matches TRBD1 (5 bases). The CDR3 loop spans 12 amino acids. The V gene lost 8 bases and the J gene lost 4 bases, with 11 bases spanning the gap. The CDR3 reads CASGADVETQYF. Written as DNA, the CDR3 is TGTGCCAGCGGGGCTGATGTAGAGACCCAGTACTTC.

In DNA, the CDR3 is TGTGCCAGCAGTTACAGTTCCAGGGTTCTTACTGAAGCTTTCTTT. Encoded protein: CASSYSSRVLTEAFF. The gene calls are TRBV6-5 and TRBJ1-1; tentatively, D is TRBD1 (5 bases). The V end lost 2 bases, the J end lost 5 bases, and 15 bases lay between the germline ends. Per germline, CDR1 MNHEY and CDR2 SVGAGI. The CDR3 is 15 amino acids.

Many counts were recorded for this clonotype. The chain joins TRBV11-2 to TRBJ2-1; D call uncertain. CDR1 and CDR2 from the germline V gene are SGHAT and FQNNGV. With 0 bases removed from V and 1 base from J, the gap between germline ends came to 19 bases. There are 19 residues in the CDR3. Here the CDR3 reads CASSLDFSRGLQSYNEQFF. The CDR3 DNA reads TGTGCCAGCAGCTTAGATTTCTCCCGAGGCCTACAATCCTACAATGAGCAGTTCTTC.

The sample holds many counts of this clonotype. J is TRBJ2-7 and V is TRBV18; D gene unclear. The CDR3 is 16 residues long. The germline V gene encodes CDR1 KGHSH and CDR2 LQKENI. V lost 2 bases to trimming and J lost 0 bases, with 14 bases between them. CDR3 amino acids: CASSPGGTAASYEQYF. The DNA of the CDR3 is TGTGCCAGCTCACCAGGTGGTACGGCAGCCTCCTACGAGCAGTACTTC.

The rearrangement uses TRBV6-1 and TRBJ1-3; possibly TRBD1 for D (6 bases). Trimming removed 7 bases from V and 0 bases from J, with 10 bases in between. The CDR3 has 14 amino acids. Per the germline V gene, CDR1 is MNHNS and CDR2 is SASEGT. The CDR3 nucleotides read TGTGCCAGCACAGGACAGCTCTCTGGAAACACCATATATTTT. It translates to CASTGQLSGNTIYF.

The table lists this clonotype with many counts. J is TRBJ1-4 and V is TRBV19; D is uncertain. CDR1 and CDR2 from the germline V gene are LNHDA and SQIVND (reference sequence). The CDR3 is made up of 16 amino acids. V gave up 3 bases and J gave up 8 bases, with 19 bases separating them. The CDR3 reads CASSITHSVLREKLFF. The CDR3 nucleotides read TGTGCCAGTAGTATTACCCACAGTGTCCTTCGAGAAAAACTGTTTTTT.

This clonotype came up a few times. The chain combines TRBV28 with TRBJ2-7; 7 nucleotides agree with TRBD2. CDR1 is MDHEN and CDR2 is SYDVKM in the germline V gene. The CDR3 length is 12 residues. V lost 6 bases and J lost 5; bases outside the gene matches: 4. The CDR3, as DNA: TGTGCCAGCAGCGGGACTATCCACGAGCAGTACTTC. It is translated as CASSGTIHEQYF.

Ten or more counts support this clonotype. The V gene is TRBV18, the J gene TRBJ2-5; 11 bases fit TRBD2. Trimming cost V 1 base and J 2 bases; bases outside gene matches: 0. This CDR3 region has 15 residues. Germline V lookup: CDR1 KGHSH, CDR2 LQKENI. CDR3 sequence: CASSPLAGGQETQYF. Here the CDR3 DNA reads TGTGCCAGCTCACCACTAGCGGGAGGGCAAGAGACCCAGTACTTC.

The table lists this clonotype with many counts. This chain connects TRBV24-1 to TRBJ2-6; 7 bases map to TRBD2. From germline, CDR1 is KGHDR and CDR2 SFDVKD. Losses at the gene ends were 4 bases for V and 0 bases for J; bases not matched to a gene: 2. The CDR3 covers 16 residues. CDR3 in amino acids: CATSEGGGSGANVLTF. The CDR3 nucleotides read TGTGCCACCAGTGAGGGGGGGGGCTCTGGGGCCAACGTCCTGACTTTC.

In its sample, this clonotype was seen a few times. The chain is built from TRBV4-3 and TRBJ2-1; D possibly corresponds to TRBD2 (6 bases). Germline-derived CDR1 and CDR2 are LGHNA and YSLEER. CDR3 length equals 18 residues. The V and J ends lost 1 base and 4 bases respectively, with 20 bases between them. CDR3 coding DNA: TGCGCCAGCAGCCAAGCGGTCCCCGGGACGGGGACTTACAATGAGCAGTTCTTC. As protein: CASSQAVPGTGTYNEQFF.

V and J are TRBV20-1 and TRBJ1-5; D might be TRBD1 (6 bases). The V end was cut by 4 bases, the J end by 2 bases, with 15 bases between. CDR3 length: 15 residues. CDR1 DFQATT and CDR2 SNEGSKA come from the germline V gene (reference sequence). The chain's CDR3 is CSAISGAGGNQPQHF. The DNA for the CDR3 is TGCAGTGCTATTTCAGGGGCAGGTGGCAATCAGCCCCAGCATTTT.

The table lists this clonotype with many counts. This chain links TRBV9 with TRBJ2-3; 8 bases are shared with TRBD2. With the DNA end fitting TRBJ2-7 better, the J assignment may be wrong. Germline V gene data show CDR1 as SGDLS and CDR2 as YYNGEE. The CDR3 is 14 amino acids. The CDR3 sequence is CASSAYGGGFEQYF. CDR3 coding DNA: TGTGCCAGCAGCGCATACGGGGGGGGTTTCGAGCAGTACTTC.

The sample holds many counts of this clonotype. The V call is TRBV28, the J call TRBJ2-1; 10 nucleotides match TRBD2. There are 16 residues in the CDR3. Germline loops: CDR1 MDHEN, CDR2 SYDVKM. J lost 8 bases, V lost 2 bases, and 9 bases had no gene match. CDR3 region: CASSLGEAGGPYEQFF. The CDR3 DNA sequence: TGTGCCAGCAGTTTAGGGGAAGCGGGAGGGCCCTATGAGCAGTTCTTC.

This clonotype was seen many times. The rearrangement uses TRBV12-3 or TRBV12-4 and TRBJ1-1; D not resolved. This CDR3 spans 15 amino acids. Trimming stripped 4 bases from V and 0 bases from J, with 12 bases between. In nucleotides, the CDR3 is TGTGCCAGCAGTTCCGCAGGAATACTGAACACTGAAGCTTTCTTT. It specifies CASSSAGILNTEAFF.

This rearrangement joins TRBV5-1 to TRBJ1-2, with 11 bases identical to TRBD1. Germline assignment: CDR1 SGHRS and CDR2 YFSETQ. The CDR3 extends over 15 amino acids. V lost 4 bases to trimming and J lost 4 bases; unmatched junction nucleotides: 6. CDR3 nucleotide sequence: TGCGCCAGCAGCCCGGGACAGGGGGGTAGCTATGGCTACACCTTC. Its translation is CASSPGQGGSYGYTF. Drawing the rest from reference TRBV5-1 and TRBJ1-2, the complete variable domain is KAGVTQTPRYLIKTRGQQVTLSCSPISGHRSVSWYQQTPGQGLQFLFEYFSETQRNKGNFPGRFSGRQFSNSRSEMNVSTLELGDSALYLCASSPGQGGSYGYTFGSGTRLTVV.

Worth noting for this clonotype: Germline is not matched at one junction end, which may reflect a read error. V gene TRBV18 combines with J gene TRBJ1-1; the D gene is possibly TRBD1 (5 bases). Germline CDR1 and CDR2: KGHSH and LQKENI. There are 13 residues in the CDR3. The CDR3 DNA follows: TGTGCCAGCTCACTCAGGGTGAACACTGGAGCTTTCTTT. As protein: CASSLRVNTGAFF.